At least ten counts were recorded for the clone carrying this TCR beta chain. The investigators amplified TCR beta CDR3 regions from RNA transcripts. First-round RT-PCR targeting the TCR CDR3 was performed with the HTBI primer set. TCRdb fed the multiplex PCR reads into MiXCR, producing one record per CDR3 protein. The table has 500,000 to 550,000 distinct CDR3 sequences, less than 20% seen once. This entry belongs to a study of T cells in Graves' hyperthyroidism and ophthalmopathy. The germline CDR1 and CDR2 sequences are SQVTM and ANQGSEA. The ends lost 3 bases at V and 5 bases at J; junction bases unmatched: 5. The CDR3 contains 13 residues.

Sequencing was done on a sample of blood. The chain uses TRBV29-1 and TRBJ2-5; 8 bases fit TRBD2. The TCR was taken from a man in his forties with Graves' ophthalmopathy. CDR3 DNA: TGCAGCGTTGATTTGCCTAGCGGGGAGACCCAGTACTTC. It specifies CSVDLPSGETQYF.